This T cell receptor (beta chain) was sequenced during a study of blood T cell repertoires in COVID-19. CDR3 length: 16 residues. Germline V CDR1 and CDR2: LGHDT, YNNKEL (reference sequence). V was pared by 2 bases and J by 8 bases, with 14 bases of the junction left unmatched. Sequencing used immunoSEQ multiplex PCR; TCRdb keeps in-frame clones, though not all of them. The sample includes about 250,000 clones, about 91% of them seen just once. Sequenced material: peripheral blood. This TCR came from a man at least 80 years old with acute or convalescent COVID-19. The chain couples TRBV3-1 (or the pseudogene TRBV3-2) to TRBJ1-2, with 7 positions matching TRBD1. The DNA for the CDR3 is TGTGCCAGCAGCCAACGTTCGTACCGAACAGGGGACGGCTACACCTTC. Translation gives CASSQRSYRTGDGYTF.